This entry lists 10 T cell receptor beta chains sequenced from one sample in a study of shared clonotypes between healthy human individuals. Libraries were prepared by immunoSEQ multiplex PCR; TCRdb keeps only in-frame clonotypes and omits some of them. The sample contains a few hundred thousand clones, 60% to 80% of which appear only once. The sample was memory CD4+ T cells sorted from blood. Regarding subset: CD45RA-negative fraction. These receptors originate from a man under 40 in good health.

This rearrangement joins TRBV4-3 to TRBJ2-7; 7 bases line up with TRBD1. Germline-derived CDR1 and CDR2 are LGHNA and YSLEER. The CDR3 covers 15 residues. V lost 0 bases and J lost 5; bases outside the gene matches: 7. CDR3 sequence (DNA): TGCGCCAGCAGCCAAGAACTCCGGGACAGAGACGAGCAGTACTTC. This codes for CASSQELRDRDEQYF.

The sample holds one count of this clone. CDR3 amino acids: CASSLEAGAYEQYF. CDR3 nucleotide sequence: TGTGCCAGCAGCTTAGAGGCAGGCGCCTACGAGCAGTACTTC. This chain links TRBV11-2 with TRBJ2-7; D is undetermined. The V gene lost 0 bases and the J gene lost 2 bases, with 8 bases spanning the gap. Germline CDR1 reads SGHAT; CDR2 reads FQNNGV. CDR3 length equals 14 residues.

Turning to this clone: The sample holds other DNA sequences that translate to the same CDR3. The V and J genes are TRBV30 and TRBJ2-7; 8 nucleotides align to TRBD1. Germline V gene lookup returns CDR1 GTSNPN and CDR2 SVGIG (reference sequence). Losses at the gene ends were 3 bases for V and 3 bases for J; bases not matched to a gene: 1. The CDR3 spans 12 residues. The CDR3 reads CAWSDRGYEQYF. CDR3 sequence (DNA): TGTGCCTGGAGCGACAGGGGCTACGAGCAGTACTTC.

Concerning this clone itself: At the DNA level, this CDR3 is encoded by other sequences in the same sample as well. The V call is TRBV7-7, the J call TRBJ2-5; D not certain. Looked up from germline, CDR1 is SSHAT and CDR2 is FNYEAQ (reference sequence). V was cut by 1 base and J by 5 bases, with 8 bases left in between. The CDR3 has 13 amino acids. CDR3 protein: CASSLDYSETQYF. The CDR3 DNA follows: TGTGCCAGCAGCTTAGATTATTCGGAGACCCAGTACTTC.

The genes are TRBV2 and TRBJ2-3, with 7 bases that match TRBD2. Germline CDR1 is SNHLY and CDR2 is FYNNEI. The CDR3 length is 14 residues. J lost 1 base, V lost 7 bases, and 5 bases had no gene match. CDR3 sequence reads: CASKREEGTDTQYF. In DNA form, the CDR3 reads TGTGCCAGCAAACGGGAGGAAGGCACAGATACGCAGTATTTT.

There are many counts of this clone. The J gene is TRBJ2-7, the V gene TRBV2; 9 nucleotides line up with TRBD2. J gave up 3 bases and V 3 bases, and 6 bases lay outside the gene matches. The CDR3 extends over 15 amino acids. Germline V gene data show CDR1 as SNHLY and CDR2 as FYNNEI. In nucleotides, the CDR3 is TGTGCCAGCAGTGATCCTAGCGGGAACCTCTACGAGCAGTACTTC. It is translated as CASSDPSGNLYEQYF.

This chain's CDR3 is CASSPPGGYEQYF. In DNA form, the CDR3 reads TGTGCCAGCTCACCACCGGGCGGGTACGAGCAGTACTTC. This sequence joins TRBV18 and TRBJ2-7; possible D gene TRBD2, 5 bases. CDR1 is KGHSH and CDR2 is LQKENI in the germline V gene. Between the trimmed V and J ends, which lost 0 bases and 4 bases, there was a span of 7 bases. CDR3 length: 13 amino acids. Variable domain in full (rest from reference TRBV18 and TRBJ2-7): NAGVMQNPRHLVRRRGQEARLRCSPMKGHSHVYWYRQLPEEGLKFMVYLQKENIIDESGMPKERFSAEFPKEGPSILRIQQVVRGDSAAYFCASSPPGGYEQYFGPGTRLTVT.

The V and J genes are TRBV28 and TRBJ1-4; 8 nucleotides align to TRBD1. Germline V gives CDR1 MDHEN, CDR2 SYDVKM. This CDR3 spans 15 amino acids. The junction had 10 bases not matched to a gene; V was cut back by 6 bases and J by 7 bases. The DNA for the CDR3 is TGTGCCAGCAGGGGGTTGGGGACAGGTCGTGAAAAACTGTTTTTT. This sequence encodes CASRGLGTGREKLFF.

For the CDR3, the DNA is TGTGCCAGTAGTATAGCCCAAGACCCGTCGCACGAGCAGTACTTC. Translated, it gives CASSIAQDPSHEQYF. V and J are TRBV19 and TRBJ2-7; D gene unclear. The V gene's germline CDR1 is LNHDA and CDR2 SQIVND (reference sequence). Trimming took off 1 base at V and 5 bases at J, with 15 bases between the two ends. The CDR3 covers 15 residues.

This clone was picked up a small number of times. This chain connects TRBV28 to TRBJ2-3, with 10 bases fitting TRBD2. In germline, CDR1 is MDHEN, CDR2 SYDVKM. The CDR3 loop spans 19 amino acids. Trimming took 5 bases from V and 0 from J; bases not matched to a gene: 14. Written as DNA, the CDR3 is TGTGCCAGCAGTCCCGCGCGGCTAGCGGGAGTTGGGAGCACAGATACGCAGTATTTT. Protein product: CASSPARLAGVGSTDTQYF. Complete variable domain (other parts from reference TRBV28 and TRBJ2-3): DVKVTQSSRYLVKRTGEKVFLECVQDMDHENMFWYRQDPGLGLRLIYFSYDVKMKEKGDIPEGYSVSREKKERFSLILESASTNQTSMYLCASSPARLAGVGSTDTQYFGPGTRLTVL.